Below, 10 T cell receptor beta chains from the same sample are listed, as sequenced in a study of OX40 agonist ivuxolimab in advanced cancers. Sequencing was performed with immunoSEQ multiplex PCR; in TCRdb, only in-frame clones are kept and a portion is missing. The sample has under 85,000 clones; more than 90% are singletons. The source material was CD4+ or CD8+ T cells sorted from blood, sampled in a trial of the OX40 agonist ivuxolimab. The receptors shown here come from an adult with an advanced solid tumor such as melanoma, head and neck, liver or kidney cancer.

CDR3 sequence reads: CASSGDYRDRVNSPLHF. CDR3 DNA: TGTGCCAGCAGTGGGGATTACAGGGACAGGGTTAATTCACCCCTCCACTTT. This sequence joins TRBV28 and TRBJ1-6; 9 nucleotides match TRBD1. This CDR3 is built from 17 residues. The V and J ends lost 5 bases and 6 bases, in that order; junction bases with no gene match: 11. Germline CDR1 reads MDHEN; CDR2 reads SYDVKM.

The chain recombines TRBV4-3 with TRBJ2-1, with 12 positions matching TRBD2. Per germline, CDR1 LGHNA and CDR2 YSLEER. V shed 4 bases, J shed 10 bases, and the junction held 8 bases outside the gene matches. The CDR3 has 15 amino acids. CDR3: CASSRQGLAGHEQFF. The DNA of the CDR3 is TGCGCCAGCAGCCGCCAAGGACTAGCGGGGCACGAGCAGTTCTTC.

In its sample, this clone was seen once. This chain joins TRBV4-3 and TRBJ1-1, with D possibly TRBD1 on 6 matching bases. The CDR3 is made up of 16 amino acids. V lost 2 bases, J lost 2 bases, and 15 bases lay in between. CDR1 is LGHNA and CDR2 is YSLEER in the germline V gene. The CDR3 is CASSQRVSGANTEAFF. The DNA for the CDR3 is TGCGCCAGCAGCCAACGGGTTTCAGGGGCTAACACTGAAGCTTTCTTT.

V usage is TRBV11-2 and J usage is TRBJ1-3; D is uncertain. The CDR3 is made up of 14 amino acids. CDR1 and CDR2 (germline): SGHAT, FQNNGV. Trimming cost V 7 bases and J 0 bases, with 10 bases left between them. The CDR3 nucleotides read TGTGCCAGCAACCCGCAATTCTCTGGAAACACCATATATTTT. This gives the protein CASNPQFSGNTIYF. The variable domain in full, completed from reference TRBV11-2 and TRBJ1-3, reads EAGVAQSPRYKIIEKRQSVAFWCNPISGHATLYWYQQILGQGPKLLIQFQNNGVVDDSQLPKDRFSAERLKGVDSTLKIQPAKLEDSAVYLCASNPQFSGNTIYFGEGSWLTVV.

This chain joins TRBV30 and TRBJ2-3; 14 bases agree with TRBD2. This CDR3 is 16 amino acids long. V dropped 1 base and J dropped 7; count of bases not matched to a gene: 7. CDR1 and CDR2 (germline): GTSNPN, SVGIG (reference sequence). Here the CDR3 DNA reads TGTGCCTGGAGTGCGACGACTAGCGGGAGGGGGAATACGCAGTATTTT. Amino acid sequence: CAWSATTSGRGNTQYF. Based on the CDR3 plus reference TRBV30 and TRBJ2-3, the full variable domain is SQTIHQWPATLVQPVGSPLSLECTVEGTSNPNLYWYRQAAGRGLQLLFYSVGIGQISSEVPQNLSASRPQDRQFILSSKKLLLSDSGFYLCAWSATTSGRGNTQYFGPGTRLTVL.

V gene TRBV9 combines with J gene TRBJ2-1; 8 bases map to TRBD1. Germline lookup yields CDR1 SGDLS and CDR2 YYNGEE. Unmatched junction bases numbered 9, after V lost 3 bases and J lost 10 bases. The CDR3 is 14 residues long. The CDR3 loop reads CASSATGGTMEQFF. The DNA for the CDR3 is TGTGCCAGCAGCGCCACAGGGGGGACAATGGAGCAGTTCTTC.

This clone was counted a single time. V usage is TRBV2 and J usage is TRBJ2-7, with TRBD1 matching 8 bases. Trimming took 6 bases from V and 4 from J; bases not matched to a gene: 11. CDR3 length equals 15 residues. CDR1 and CDR2 (germline): SNHLY, FYNNEI. The CDR3 sequence: CASRETGTGPYEQYF. The CDR3 DNA reads as TGTGCCAGCAGGGAGACCGGGACAGGCCCGTACGAGCAGTACTTC.

This clone was seen only once. The rearrangement links TRBV28 to TRBJ2-7, with 16 bases identical to TRBD2. Germline values: CDR1 MDHEN, CDR2 SYDVKM. V lost 8 bases to trimming and J lost 5 bases; unmatched junction nucleotides: 6. The CDR3 is made up of 15 amino acids. The DNA for the CDR3 is TGTGCCAGCCAAACCGGGACTAGCGGGAGGGACGAGCAGTACTTC. This codes for CASQTGTSGRDEQYF.

CDR3 region: CASSTDLQGLNEKLFF. The CDR3 DNA reads TGTGCCAGTAGTACCGATCTACAGGGGTTGAATGAAAAACTGTTTTTT. V gene TRBV19 combines with J gene TRBJ1-4; TRBD1 agrees at 7 bases. The CDR3 contains 16 residues. CDR1 and CDR2 (germline): LNHDA, SQIVND (reference sequence). V was pared by 4 bases and J by 5 bases, with 10 bases of the junction left unmatched.

The chain joins TRBV7-3 to TRBJ2-1; D unresolved. The ends were cut back, 5 bases at V and 5 bases at J, with 16 bases in the middle. The germline V gene has CDR1 SGHTA and CDR2 FQGTGA. The CDR3 is made up of 15 amino acids. CDR3 in amino acids: CASSPSRLGHNEQFF. The CDR3 bases are TGTGCCAGCAGCCCCTCCCGGCTAGGCCACAATGAGCAGTTCTTC.